The rows below give T cell receptor beta chains drawn from one sample of a study of cytomegalovirus exposure and HLA in healthy donors. TCRdb's copy holds only in-frame clones and misses some; the assay was immunoSEQ multiplex PCR. The sample lists some 190,000 clones, about four fifths seen once, with roughly 3% in the top ten. Material for sequencing was PBMCs. These receptors were taken from a female donor in good health and CMV-seronegative. Each CDR3 is given with its conserved first and last residue. A D gene is named only where the DNA matches it firmly. Only part of the rows carry a size: once, few, many, or a class if the clone is expanded.

NA TRBJ2-7 NA TRBV18 CASSPQLAVGIEQYF TGTGCCAGCTCACCGCAACTAGCCGTTGGGATCGAGCAGTACTTC
NA TRBJ2-7 TRBD2 TRBV19 CASSTGTSGMTYEQYF TGTGCCAGTAGTACCGGGACTAGCGGGATGACCTACGAGCAGTACTTC
NA TRBJ2-5 NA TRBV5-6 CASSLGRGQIQETQYF TGTGCCAGCAGCTTAGGCAGGGGCCAGATCCAAGAGACCCAGTACTTC
NA TRBJ2-1 TRBD2 TRBV11-2 CASSTLAGGSSYNEQFF TGTGCCAGCAGCACTTTAGCGGGGGGGAGCTCCTACAATGAGCAGTTCTTC
NA TRBJ2-5 NA TRBV7-2 CASSLQTGKIETQYF TGTGCCAGCAGCTTACAAACAGGGAAGATTGAGACCCAGTACTTC
NA TRBJ2-1 TRBD1 TRBV6-5 CASSYGDRTYNEQFF TGTGCCAGCAGTTACGGGGACAGAACCTACAATGAGCAGTTCTTC
NA TRBJ1-1 NA TRBV5-1 CASSNPGRGDSEAFF TGCGCCAGCAGCAACCCCGGCAGGGGAGATTCTGAAGCTTTCTTT
once TRBJ1-3 NA TRBV28 CASKRPGNGNTIYF TGTGCCAGCAAAAGACCGGGGAATGGAAACACCATATATTTT
once TRBJ2-7 NA TRBV5-1 CASSPVAGSYEQYF TGCGCCAGCAGCCCCGTTGCGGGGTCCTACGAGCAGTACTTC
NA TRBJ2-1 TRBD1 TRBV2 CASSDMTGPYNEQFF TGTGCCAGCAGTGATATGACAGGGCCCTACAATGAGCAGTTCTTC
NA TRBJ2-1 TRBD2 TRBV5-6 CASSPIFQLAGENNEQFF TGTGCCAGCAGCCCTATATTTCAACTAGCGGGAGAAAACAATGAGCAGTTCTTC
few TRBJ2-3 NA TRBV7-6 CASTRRGSTDTQYF TGTGCCAGCACCCGCCGGGGGAGCACAGATACGCAGTATTTT
NA TRBJ1-3 NA TRBV7-9 CASSLVGGDSGNTIYF TGTGCCAGCAGCTTAGTAGGGGGGGACTCTGGAAACACCATATATTTT
NA TRBJ1-4 TRBD1 TRBV6-5 CASRGTGGKLFF TGTGCCAGCAGGGGTACAGGGGGAAAACTGTTTTTT
once TRBJ2-1 NA TRBV7-9 CASSPVFYNEQFF TGTGCCAGCAGCCCCGTATTTTACAATGAGCAGTTCTTC
NA TRBJ2-3 NA TRBV6-1 CASSEVRADTQYF TGTGCCAGCAGTGAAGTAAGAGCAGATACGCAGTATTTT
NA TRBJ2-3 TRBD2 TRBV9 CASSASGRTDTQYF TGTGCCAGCAGCGCTAGCGGGAGGACAGATACGCAGTATTTT
NA TRBJ2-5 TRBD2 TRBV18 CASSLFGGGQETQYF TGTGCCAGCTCACTCTTCGGCGGGGGCCAAGAGACCCAGTACTTC
NA TRBJ1-2 TRBD1 TRBV5-1 CASSLDGGQGLFGYTF TGCGCCAGCAGCTTGGACGGGGGACAGGGGTTATTTGGCTACACCTTC
NA TRBJ2-7 NA TRBV27 CASSPGFIWEQYF TGTGCCAGCAGCCCCGGGTTCATCTGGGAGCAGTACTTC
NA TRBJ1-1 NA TRBV5-1 CASSLAGAGNTEAFF TGCGCCAGCAGCTTGGCAGGGGCGGGGAACACTGAAGCTTTCTTT
NA TRBJ2-7 NA TRBV5-1 CASSLGQVDDEQYF TGCGCCAGCAGCTTGGGACAGGTAGACGACGAGCAGTACTTC
NA TRBJ2-2 NA TRBV5-1 CASSPSINTGELFF TGCGCCAGCAGCCCGAGCATAAACACCGGGGAGCTGTTTTTT